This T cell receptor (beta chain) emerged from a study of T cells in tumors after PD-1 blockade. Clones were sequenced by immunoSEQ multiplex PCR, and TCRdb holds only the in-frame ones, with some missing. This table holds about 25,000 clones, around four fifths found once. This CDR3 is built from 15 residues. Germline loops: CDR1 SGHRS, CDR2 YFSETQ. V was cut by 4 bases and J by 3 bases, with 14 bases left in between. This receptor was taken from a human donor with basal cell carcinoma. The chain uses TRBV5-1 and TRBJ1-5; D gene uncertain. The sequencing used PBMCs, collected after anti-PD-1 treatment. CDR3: CASSLSGQDNQPQHF. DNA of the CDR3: TGCGCCAGCAGCCTCTCCGGGCAGGACAATCAGCCCCAGCATTTT.